This T cell receptor beta chain was obtained from a study of blood T cell repertoires in COVID-19. The wider study: Whether acute or convalescent, the COVID-19 samples came from the United States, Italy and Spain. In each case, the material was cDNA or gDNA derived from T cells, B-cell-depleted T cells, or PBMCs.

Original methodology: Amplified reference gene primers provided the basis for estimating nucleated cell counts. Only in-frame clones appear in the TCRdb table, and some are missing; sequencing was by immunoSEQ multiplex PCR. That table furnishes V, J and clone size, whereas the DNA furnished D and trimming. Of under 400,000 clones listed, roughly 90% are singletons. Losses at the gene ends were 5 bases for V and 4 bases for J; bases not matched to a gene: 10. CDR1 is LNHDA, CDR2 SQIVND, per germline (reference sequence). This CDR3 has 17 residues. It was during active infection that Seattle patients were enrolled and then longitudinally followed.

This TCR came from a woman aged 55-70 years with COVID-19, enrolled during active disease. This chain joins TRBV19 and TRBJ2-6; TRBD1 aligns across 8 bases. Sequenced sample: peripheral blood. CDR3 bases: TGTGCCAGTAGTCAGGGGGCAGGGGGCACCGGGGCCAACGTCCTGACTTTC. This encodes CASSQGAGGTGANVLTF. Full variable domain (remainder filled in from reference TRBV19 and TRBJ2-6): DGGITQSPKYLFRKEGQNVTLSCEQNLNHDAMYWYRQDPGQGLRLIYYSQIVNDFQKGDIAEGYSVSREKKESFPLTVTSAQKNPTAFYLCASSQGAGGTGANVLTFGAGSRLTVL.